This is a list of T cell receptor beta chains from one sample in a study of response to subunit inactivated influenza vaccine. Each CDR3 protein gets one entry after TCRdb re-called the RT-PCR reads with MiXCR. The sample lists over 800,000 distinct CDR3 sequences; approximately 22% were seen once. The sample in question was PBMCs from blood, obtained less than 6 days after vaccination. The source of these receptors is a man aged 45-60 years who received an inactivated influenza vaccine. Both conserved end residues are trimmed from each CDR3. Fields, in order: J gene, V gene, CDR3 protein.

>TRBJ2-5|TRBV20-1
SARADNSETQY
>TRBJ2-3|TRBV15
ATSRVFGGATDTQY
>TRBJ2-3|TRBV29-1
SVEINWTDTQY
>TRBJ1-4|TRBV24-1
ATSDLSTGEKLF
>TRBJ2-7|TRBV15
ATSDRVSYEQY
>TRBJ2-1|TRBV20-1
SARGTSGRGYNEQF
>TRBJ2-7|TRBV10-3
AISGGREQY
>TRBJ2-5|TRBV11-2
ASSVGHYETQY
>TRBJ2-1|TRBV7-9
ASSPRRRGTNNEQF
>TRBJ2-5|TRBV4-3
ASSQSRVGGTQY
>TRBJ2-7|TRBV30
ACSRGWEQY
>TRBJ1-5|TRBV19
ASGLHGTIKPQH
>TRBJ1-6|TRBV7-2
ASSLEGPVDSPLH
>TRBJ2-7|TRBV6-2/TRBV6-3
ASSYGGALSYEQY
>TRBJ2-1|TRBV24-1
ATSDPGTEQF
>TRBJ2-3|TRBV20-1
SASRVTSGRKASTDTQY
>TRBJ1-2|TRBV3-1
ASSPYSRDRYSNYGYT
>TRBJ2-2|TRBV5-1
VSSEGVGGTGELF
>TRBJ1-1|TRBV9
ASSVAGRGTEAF
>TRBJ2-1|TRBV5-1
ASGASGSYNEQF
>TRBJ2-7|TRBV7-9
ASSSSDSGSLYEQY
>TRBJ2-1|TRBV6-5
ASRNRVDEQF
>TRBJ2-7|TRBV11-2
ASSLDVDRLKVYDSYEQY
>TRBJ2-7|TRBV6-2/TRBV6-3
ASSYLAGGNEQY
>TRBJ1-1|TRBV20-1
SASGQGGTEAF
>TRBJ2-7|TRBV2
ASSEGSSGYEQY
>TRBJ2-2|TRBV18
ASSPPLGVGELF
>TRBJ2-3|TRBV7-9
ASSFDWRALDTQY
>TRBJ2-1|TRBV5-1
ASSLTGTYNEQF
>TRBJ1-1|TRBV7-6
ASSSERYTEAF
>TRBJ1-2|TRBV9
ASSATGTGHYGYT
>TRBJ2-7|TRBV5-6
ASSRDRDSHEQY
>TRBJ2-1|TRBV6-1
ATYLASGDNEQF
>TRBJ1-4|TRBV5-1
ASSFAGAGEKLF
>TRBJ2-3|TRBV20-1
SAPAGAGYTDTQY
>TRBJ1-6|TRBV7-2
ASSLDTSSYNSPLH
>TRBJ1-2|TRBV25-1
ASSGKGIYGYT
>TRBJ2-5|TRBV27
ASSLRGQTQETQY
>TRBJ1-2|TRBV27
ASRTGTLGGYT
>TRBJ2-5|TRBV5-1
ASSLDEGGLWETQY
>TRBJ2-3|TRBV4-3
ASSPREGDTQY
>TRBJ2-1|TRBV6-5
ASSYSGEMYNEQF
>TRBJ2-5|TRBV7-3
ASSLTGTDETQY
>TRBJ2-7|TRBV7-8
ASSYPTGALAGGRAYEQY
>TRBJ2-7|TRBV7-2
ASSLGGTGVGYEQY
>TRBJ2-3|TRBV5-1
ASSSDTSGRARDTQY
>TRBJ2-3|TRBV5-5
ASSSFTGTDHTDTQY
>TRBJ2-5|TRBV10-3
AISDTRETQY
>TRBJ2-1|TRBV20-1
SAFHSGSSYNEQF